The TCR beta chain under discussion was sequenced for a study of cytomegalovirus exposure and HLA in healthy donors. V lost 1 base and J lost 0; bases outside the gene matches: 22. The CDR3 has 23 residues. Germline CDR1 and CDR2: MNHNS and SASEGT. A remark on this clone: Its cognate antigen is unknown.

Researchers ran the PCR with 60 Vbeta and 13 Jbeta primers. This table comes from immunoSEQ multiplex PCR, and its TCRdb copy is limited to in-frame clones, with some not included. The table lists roughly 100,000 clones, approximately 80% of them singletons. Study-wide findings and caveats: Versus the approximately 720-donor mean, an Asian-associated ancestry cluster reportedly showed fewer N-insertions in a later analysis. TRBV6-2, TRBV6-3 and some other V segments were excluded as indistinguishable.

The sequence derives from a male donor in good health and CMV-seronegative. This chain uses TRBV6-1 with TRBJ1-5; 9 bases line up with TRBD1. Sequenced sample: PBMCs. The CDR3 here is CASSEGTGQGITNDLYSNQPQHF. The CDR3, as DNA: TGTGCCAGCAGTGAAGGAACAGGACAGGGGATTACCAACGACCTATATAGCAATCAGCCCCAGCATTTT.